The clone carrying this T cell receptor beta chain showed up many times. Its antigen is not identified. These data are taken from a study of T cells after yellow fever vaccination. Study-wide context: The fractions with low cell numbers were processed using SMART-Seq v4 Ultra Low Input. Notes on the study in general: Clonotypes found in both CD4 and CD8 compartments made up a small share. Clones from primary vaccination mostly reappeared after the booster (roughly 95% CD4, 88% CD8).

The CDR3 covers 14 residues. Germline V CDR1 and CDR2: SGHRS, YFSETQ. V shed 3 bases, J shed 6 bases, and the junction held 6 bases outside the gene matches. A universal primer site and UMIs were added as TCR cDNA was made by 5'RACE template switching. TCRdb ran MiXCR on the 5' RACE reads and lists one entry per CDR3 protein. The sample carries about 210,000 distinct CDR3 sequences, more than 3% recorded once. Material: CD4+ T cells sorted from PBMCs, obtained 10 days after the yellow fever booster vaccination. The rearrangement joins TRBV5-1 to TRBJ1-5, with 7 bases matching TRBD1. This clonotype was obtained from a young man who received the YFV17D yellow fever vaccine. CDR3 sequence: CASSYSGGFQPQHF. CDR3 coding DNA: TGCGCCAGCAGCTATTCAGGGGGATTTCAGCCCCAGCATTTT.